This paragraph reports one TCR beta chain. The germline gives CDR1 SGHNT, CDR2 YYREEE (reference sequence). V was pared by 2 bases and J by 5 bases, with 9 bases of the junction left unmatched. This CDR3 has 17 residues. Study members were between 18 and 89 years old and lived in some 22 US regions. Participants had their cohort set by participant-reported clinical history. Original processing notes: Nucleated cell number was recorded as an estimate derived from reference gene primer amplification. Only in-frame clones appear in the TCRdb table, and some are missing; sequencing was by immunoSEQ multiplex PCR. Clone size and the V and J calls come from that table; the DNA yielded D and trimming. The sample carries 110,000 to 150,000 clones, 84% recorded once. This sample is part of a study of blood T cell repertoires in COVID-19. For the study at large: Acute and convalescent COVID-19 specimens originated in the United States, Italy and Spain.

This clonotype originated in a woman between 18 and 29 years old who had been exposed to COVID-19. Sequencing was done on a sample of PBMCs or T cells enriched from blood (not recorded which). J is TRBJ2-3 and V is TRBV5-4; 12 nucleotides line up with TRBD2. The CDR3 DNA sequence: TGTGCCAGCAGCTTCAGGGTACTAGCGGGAGGAATAGATACGCAGTATTTT. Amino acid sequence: CASSFRVLAGGIDTQYF.